One and the same sample provided the 4 T cell receptor beta chains below, sequenced in a study of CD8 T cells in ankylosing spondylitis (dated 2017 in TCRdb). The paper as a whole reports these results and caveats: A TCR beta motif made up of several highly homologous amino acid variants appeared to be characteristic of blood from ankylosing spondylitis patients.

Library generation was performed with 5' RACE. The sequencer was an Illumina HiSeq 2500. Through fastp at Q25 and MiXCR, TCRdb rebuilt clones from the public reads, retaining in-frame beta chains. When rows share a CDR3 protein, they turn into one entry using the most common DNA and genes. The sample has 800,000 to 900,000 distinct CDR3 sequences on record, around 11% of them singletons. The ten largest account for 0.45% to 0.6% of the sample. For these TCRs, the target antigens are not known. Source material: blood, either unsorted or a sorted T cell fraction (not recorded which). Receptor source: a male donor with ankylosing spondylitis.

The chain employs TRBV7-9 and TRBJ1-2; perhaps TRBD1 as D (5 bases). The CDR3 has 14 amino acids. With 2 bases removed from V and 5 bases from J, the gap between germline ends came to 12 bases. Germline V gives CDR1 SEHNR, CDR2 FQNEAQ (reference sequence). DNA for the CDR3: TGTGCCAGCAGCTTACGACAGATAGGGTATGGCTACACCTTC. Amino acids: CASSLRQIGYGYTF.

A few counts support this clonotype. This chain's CDR3 is CATSRGQGSGANVLTF. The CDR3 coding sequence is TGTGCCACCAGCAGAGGGCAAGGCTCTGGGGCCAACGTCCTGACTTTC. The chain is built from TRBV15 and TRBJ2-6; D is undetermined. Trimming cost V 1 base and J 0 bases, with 7 bases left between them. The CDR3 consists of 16 residues. Per the germline V gene, CDR1 is LNHNV and CDR2 is YYDKDF (reference sequence).

This clonotype was seen at least ten times. The rearrangement joins TRBV6-2 or TRBV6-3 to TRBJ2-7; no clear D gene. The CDR3 is 14 amino acids. Germline V gives CDR1 MNHEY, CDR2 SVGEGT. The V end was cut by 3 bases, the J end by 0 bases, with 9 bases between. CDR3 sequence: CASSYSTYSYEQYF. The CDR3 nucleotides are TGTGCCAGCAGTTATTCGACTTACTCCTACGAGCAGTACTTC.

This clonotype was seen at least ten times. Compared with germline, one end of the junction differs, possibly owing to a read error. CDR3 coding DNA: TGTGCTAGCAGCATGGTCGTCTCCTACAATGAGCAGTTCTTC. This translates into CASSMVVSYNEQFF. This rearrangement joins TRBV7-7 to TRBJ2-1; no firm D call. CDR3 length: 14 residues. The germline V gene has CDR1 SSHAT and CDR2 FNYEAQ (reference sequence). Filled out from reference TRBV7-7 and TRBJ2-1, the complete variable domain reads GAGVSQSPRYKVTKRGQDVTLRCDPISSHATLYWYQQALGQGPEFLTYFNYEAQPDKSGLPSDRFSAERPEGSISTLTIQRTEQRDSAMYRCASSMVVSYNEQFFGPGTRLTVL.